These T cell receptor beta chains were read from a single sample in a study of PD-1 blockade in mismatch repair-deficient tumors. Measured with immunoSEQ multiplex PCR; TCRdb has only the in-frame clones, and not every one. The sample has about 25,000 clones; about four fifths are singletons. The sequenced sample was PBMCs, obtained before pembrolizumab treatment. Source of these receptors: an adult with mismatch repair-deficient cancer. Each CDR3 is given with its conserved first and last residue. The D gene is left open where the match is weak.

>-|TRBV5-1|TRBJ2-3
CASSRGDYQPNTQYF
TGCGCCAGCAGTAGGGGGGACTATCAACCGAATACGCAGTATTTT
>-|TRBV6-6|TRBJ2-7
CASRAVATYEQYF
TGTGCCAGCAGGGCAGTTGCAACCTACGAGCAGTACTTC
>-|TRBV5-1|TRBJ1-1
CASSLDRMNTEAFF
TGCGCCAGCAGCTTGGACAGGATGAACACTGAAGCTTTCTTT
>TRBD2|TRBV5-1|TRBJ2-1
CASSLDAGGYNEQFF
TGCGCCAGCAGCTTGGACGCGGGAGGGTACAATGAGCAGTTCTTC
>-|TRBV21-1|TRBJ2-7
CASSPYPPRTSRTYEQYF
TGTGCCAGCAGCCCTTATCCCCCGAGGACTAGCAGAACCTACGAGCAGTACTTC
>-|TRBV6-1|TRBJ2-3
CASSESQGTDTQYF
TGTGCCAGCAGTGAATCGCAGGGAACAGATACGCAGTATTTT
>-|TRBV5-1|TRBJ2-3
CASSSSAAVTDTQYF
TGCGCCAGCAGCTCATCAGCGGCAGTCACAGATACGCAGTATTTT
>TRBD2|TRBV6-1|TRBJ2-5
CASSEAHPGLAGAETQYF
TGTGCCAGCAGTGAAGCTCACCCGGGGCTAGCGGGAGCGGAGACCCAGTACTTC
>TRBD2|TRBV29-1|TRBJ2-7
CSVALAEPYEQYF
TGCAGCGTAGCCCTAGCGGAGCCATACGAGCAGTACTTC
>TRBD2|TRBV25-1|TRBJ2-4
CASSSYGVAGAGENIQYF
TGTGCCAGCAGTTCCTATGGGGTAGCGGGCGCTGGGGAAAACATTCAGTACTTC
>TRBD1|TRBV7-3|TRBJ2-7
CASSPGTVSSYEQYF
TGTGCCAGCAGCCCCGGGACAGTGTCGTCCTACGAGCAGTACTTC
>TRBD1|TRBV5-1|TRBJ1-1
CASSLAIGTGGTEAFF
TGCGCCAGCAGCTTGGCGATAGGGACAGGGGGCACTGAAGCTTTCTTT
>-|TRBV5-1|TRBJ2-5
CASSTGGAYQETQYF
TGCGCCAGCAGCACTGGGGGGGCCTACCAAGAGACCCAGTACTTC
>-|TRBV18|TRBJ1-2
CASSPEDTFTGYTF
TGTGCCAGCTCACCCGAGGACACGTTTACTGGCTACACCTTC
>-|TRBV6-5|TRBJ2-1
CASSYSRNEQFF
TGTGCCAGCAGTTACTCTCGCAATGAGCAGTTCTTC
>-|TRBV28|TRBJ2-2
CASRPGLLFTGELFF
TGTGCCAGCAGACCGGGACTCCTATTCACCGGGGAGCTGTTTTTT
>-|TRBV5-4|TRBJ2-6
CASAPRVAGANVLTF
TGTGCCAGCGCGCCGCGTGTCGCGGGGGCCAACGTCCTGACTTTC